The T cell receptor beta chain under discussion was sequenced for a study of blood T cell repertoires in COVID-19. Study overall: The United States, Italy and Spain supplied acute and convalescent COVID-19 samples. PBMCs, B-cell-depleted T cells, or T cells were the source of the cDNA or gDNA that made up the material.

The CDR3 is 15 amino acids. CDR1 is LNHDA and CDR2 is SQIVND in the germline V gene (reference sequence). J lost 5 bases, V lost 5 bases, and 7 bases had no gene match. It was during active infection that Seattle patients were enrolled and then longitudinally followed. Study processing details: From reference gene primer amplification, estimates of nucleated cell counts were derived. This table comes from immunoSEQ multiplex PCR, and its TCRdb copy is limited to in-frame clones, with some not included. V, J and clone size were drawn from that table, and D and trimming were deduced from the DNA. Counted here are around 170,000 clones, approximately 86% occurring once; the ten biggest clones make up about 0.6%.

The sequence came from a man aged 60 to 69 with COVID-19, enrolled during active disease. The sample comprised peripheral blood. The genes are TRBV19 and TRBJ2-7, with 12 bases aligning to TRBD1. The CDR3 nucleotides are TGTGCCAGTAGTTTAGGGACAGGGGGCAGCGACGAGCAGTACTTC. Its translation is CASSLGTGGSDEQYF.